The following is a T cell receptor (beta chain) sequence with its context. Profiled with immunoSEQ multiplex PCR; TCRdb holds only in-frame clones, not every one. The sample holds roughly 51,000 clones, approximately 92% seen once. The source of the sample is a study of T cell changes during pregnancy in multiple sclerosis. After removal of 1 base from V and 8 bases from J, the junction contained 6 bases not matched to a gene. The CDR3 runs 14 residues. Looked up from germline, CDR1 is SGHVS and CDR2 is FQNEAQ. The specimen was CD4+ T cells from peripheral blood mononuclear cells, collected after pregnancy. The sequence was obtained from a female donor in good health, enrolled as a control in a pregnancy study. The chain links TRBV7-8 to TRBJ1-2; TRBD1 agrees at 8 bases. CDR3 residues: CASSLEDRVYGYTF. The DNA for the CDR3 is TGTGCCAGCAGCTTAGAGGACAGGGTTTACGGCTACACCTTC. Full variable domain (rest looked up from reference TRBV7-8 and TRBJ1-2): GAGVSQSPRYKVAKRGQDVALRCDPISGHVSLFWYQQALGQGPEFLTYFQNEAQLDKSGLPSDRFFAERPEGSVSTLKIQRTQQEDSAVYLCASSLEDRVYGYTFGSGTRLTVV.